These 32 T cell receptor beta chains came from one sample sequenced in a study of Tregs in tolerant kidney transplant recipients. The table came from immunoSEQ multiplex PCR; TCRdb's copy has only in-frame clones and leaves some out. The data show under 85,000 clones, with roughly 89% seen just once and around 0.38% held by the top ten. Sequencing was performed on CD4+ T cells from blood, taken before the transplant. These receptors came from a human donor who received a combined kidney and bone marrow transplant.

This sequence joins TRBV2 and TRBJ2-5; 9 bases map to TRBD2. With V trimmed by 5 bases and J by 1 base, 5 bases remained unmatched. CDR1 and CDR2 from the germline V gene are SNHLY and FYNNEI. The CDR3 has 15 residues. The chain's CDR3 is CASSLRLAVQETQYF. CDR3 DNA: TGTGCCAGCAGTCTCCGACTAGCGGTCCAAGAGACCCAGTACTTC.

This clone showed up just once. This chain uses TRBV7-2 with TRBJ2-5, with 7 bases identical to TRBD1. V lost 0 bases and J lost 5; bases outside the gene matches: 9. Germline V lookup: CDR1 SGHTA, CDR2 FQGNSA. The CDR3 extends over 16 amino acids. CDR3 coding DNA: TGTGCCAGCAGCTTAGCGAGGACAGGTCAGACGGAGACCCAGTACTTC. The encoded protein is CASSLARTGQTETQYF.

J is TRBJ1-4 and V is TRBV6-5; 8 bases are shared with TRBD1. The CDR3 contains 16 residues. The V gene's germline CDR1 is MNHEY and CDR2 SVGAGI. V shed 4 bases, J shed 7 bases, and the junction held 11 bases outside the gene matches. CDR3 DNA sequence: TGTGCCAGCAGTTCCGGACAGGGCGGCCTTAGTGAAAAACTGTTTTTT. Translated, it gives CASSSGQGGLSEKLFF.

J is TRBJ2-7 and V is TRBV19; TRBD1 is a possible D gene (6 bases). Trimming stripped 3 bases from V and 6 bases from J, with 18 bases between. CDR1 LNHDA and CDR2 SQIVND come from the germline V gene (reference sequence). This CDR3 region has 15 residues. The CDR3 loop is CASSISPGVAVEQYF. In DNA form, the CDR3 reads TGTGCCAGTAGTATCTCCCCAGGGGTTGCGGTCGAGCAGTACTTC.

The J gene is TRBJ1-2, the V gene TRBV19, with D unresolved. V shed 2 bases and J shed 3 bases, with 10 bases lying between them. The CDR3 runs to 14 residues. From germline, CDR1 is LNHDA and CDR2 SQIVND (reference sequence). The CDR3 reads CASSIMGSYYGYTF. For the CDR3, the DNA is TGTGCCAGTAGTATAATGGGCAGCTACTATGGCTACACCTTC.

With respect to this clone: This specimen includes other DNA sequences encoding the same CDR3. CDR3: CASSVSGSSYNEQFF. The CDR3 bases are TGTGCCAGCAGCGTTAGCGGTAGCTCCTACAATGAGCAGTTCTTC. The rearrangement uses TRBV9 and TRBJ2-1, with D perhaps TRBD2 (6 bases). There are 15 residues in the CDR3. The germline V gene has CDR1 SGDLS and CDR2 YYNGEE. Deletions cut 2 bases from V and 0 bases from J, with 9 bases between.

This clone occurred once. The chain uses TRBV19 and TRBJ2-3; 8 bases are shared with TRBD2. This CDR3 comprises 17 residues. With V trimmed by 3 bases and J by 4 bases, 12 bases remained unmatched. Per germline, CDR1 LNHDA and CDR2 SQIVND (reference sequence). The DNA for the CDR3 is TGTGCCAGTAGTATGCAAGTGGCGGGACTAGTGGCAGATACGCAGTATTTT. Its protein is CASSMQVAGLVADTQYF.

This clone was seen only once. V and J are TRBV7-6 and TRBJ2-7, with 9 bases matching TRBD1. Germline CDR1 is SGHVS and CDR2 is FNYEAQ. The CDR3 totals 15 residues. V was clipped by 1 base and J by 3 bases; unmatched bases: 4. Written as DNA, the CDR3 is TGTGCCAGCAGCTTAGGTTGGACAGGGGACTACGAGCAGTACTTC. As protein: CASSLGWTGDYEQYF.

The rearrangement joins TRBV11-1 to TRBJ1-1, with TRBD1 matching over 7 bases. This CDR3 spans 16 amino acids. With 2 bases clipped from V and 4 bases from J, the junction kept 10 bases outside the gene matches. Germline V gene lookup returns CDR1 SGHAT and CDR2 FQDESV (reference sequence). The CDR3 sequence: CASSLKSRQGSTEAFF. The CDR3 coding sequence is TGTGCCAGCAGCTTAAAGTCCCGACAGGGCAGCACTGAAGCTTTCTTT.

There are a few counts of this clone. The V and J genes are TRBV9 and TRBJ2-5, with a possible D match to TRBD2 (6 bases). This CDR3 has 14 residues. Germline CDR1 and CDR2: SGDLS and YYNGEE. Trimming shortened V by 2 bases and J by 7 bases, and 15 bases separated the two germline ends. The CDR3 loop is CASSVIGAGGTQYF. The CDR3 nucleotides read TGTGCCAGCAGCGTCATTGGGGCCGGGGGGACCCAGTACTTC.

The V and J genes are TRBV6-1 and TRBJ2-1, with 9 nucleotides matching TRBD2. The CDR3 is 16 amino acids. Germline V gives CDR1 MNHNS, CDR2 SASEGT. Trimming at V came to 2 bases and at J to 2 bases, leaving 4 bases not matched to a gene. Here the CDR3 DNA reads TGTGCCAGCAGTGAACAGAGCGGGGGGCCCTACAATGAGCAGTTCTTC. Its protein product is CASSEQSGGPYNEQFF.

In its sample, this clone was seen once. This chain joins TRBV9 and TRBJ2-7, with D possibly TRBD1 on 5 matching bases. This CDR3 contains 14 residues. Germline CDR1 and CDR2: SGDLS and YYNGEE. The V end was cut by 4 bases, the J end by 5 bases, with 16 bases between. The CDR3 nucleotides are TGTGCCAGCAGCCCACGTTTTTACAGGAACGAGCAGTACTTC. Amino acid sequence: CASSPRFYRNEQYF.

The chain combines TRBV6-6 with TRBJ2-7; D perhaps matches TRBD2 (6 bases). The CDR3 consists of 13 residues. Germline V CDR1 and CDR2: MNHNY, SVGAGI (reference sequence). V was clipped by 0 bases and J by 6 bases, with 9 bases between them. The CDR3 DNA reads as TGTGCCAGCAGTTACTCGACGGAGGGCGAGCAGTACTTC. This encodes CASSYSTEGEQYF.

This chain uses TRBV29-1 with TRBJ2-4; D might be TRBD1 (6 bases). Germline V gene data show CDR1 as SQVTM and CDR2 as ANQGSEA. The CDR3 is 13 amino acids. V lost 5 bases to trimming and J lost 5 bases, with 13 bases between them. In DNA form, the CDR3 reads TGCAGCGTTTACCGGGACATACAAAACATTCAGTACTTC. Amino acids: CSVYRDIQNIQYF.

The chain employs TRBV15 and TRBJ2-5; D remains ambiguous. V dropped 0 bases and J dropped 4 bases, with 12 bases sitting between them. CDR3 length: 15 residues. Germline CDR1 reads LNHNV; CDR2 reads YYDKDF (reference sequence). CDR3 amino acids: CATSRDSETGETQYF. The CDR3 DNA reads as TGTGCCACCAGCAGAGATTCGGAAACGGGAGAGACCCAGTACTTC.

The chain is built from TRBV6-1 and TRBJ2-7, with a possible D match to TRBD1 (6 bases). Per germline, CDR1 MNHNS and CDR2 SASEGT. V was pared by 9 bases and J by 3 bases, with 18 bases between. The CDR3 covers 14 residues. The CDR3 is CASTRDKWGYEQYF. The CDR3 coding sequence is TGTGCCAGTACCCGGGACAAGTGGGGCTACGAGCAGTACTTC.

The rearrangement joins TRBV5-1 to TRBJ2-7; 9 nucleotides line up with TRBD1. The CDR3 consists of 14 residues. Unmatched junction bases numbered 5, after V lost 6 bases and J lost 1 base. From germline, CDR1 is SGHRS and CDR2 YFSETQ. In DNA, the CDR3 is TGCGCCAGCACCCCCGGGACAGGGTCCTACGAGCAGTACTTC. It translates to CASTPGTGSYEQYF.

The chain recombines TRBV5-1 with TRBJ2-7; D perhaps matches TRBD1 (6 bases). Trimming shortened V by 0 bases and J by 3 bases, and 10 bases separated the two germline ends. Germline V gives CDR1 SGHRS, CDR2 YFSETQ. The CDR3 is 14 residues long. The CDR3 loop is CASSLAVDSYEQYF. The CDR3 nucleotides are TGCGCCAGCAGCTTGGCCGTGGACAGCTACGAGCAGTACTTC.

The CDR3 coding sequence is TGTGCCAGCCGTCAGAGGATTCCCCCCTACGAGCAGTACTTC. Encoded protein: CASRQRIPPYEQYF. The chain uses TRBV27 and TRBJ2-7; D unclear. This CDR3 comprises 14 residues. Trimming shortened V by 8 bases and J by 2 bases, and 16 bases separated the two germline ends. Germline V lookup: CDR1 MNHEY, CDR2 SMNVEV (reference sequence).

This chain links TRBV4-2 with TRBJ2-1; D uncertain. Trimming cost V 4 bases and J 6 bases, with 16 bases left between them. Per the germline V gene, CDR1 is LGHNA and CDR2 is YNFKEQ. The CDR3 totals 15 residues. This CDR3 is CASSPSGSSGNEQFF. CDR3 sequence (DNA): TGTGCCAGCAGCCCCTCAGGAAGTTCCGGCAATGAGCAGTTCTTC.

This clone was counted once. The chain employs TRBV11-2 and TRBJ2-2, with TRBD1 identical over 9 bases. V was clipped by 6 bases and J by 4 bases; unmatched bases: 0. Looked up from germline, CDR1 is SGHAT and CDR2 is FQNNGV. The CDR3 has 13 residues. This CDR3 is CASRTGGTGELFF. In DNA, the CDR3 is TGTGCCAGCAGGACAGGGGGCACCGGGGAGCTGTTTTTT.

J is TRBJ2-5 and V is TRBV5-1, with 7 bases fitting TRBD1. The J segment lost 2 bases and the V segment lost 5 bases, leaving 3 bases of the junction unmatched. The CDR3 covers 13 residues. Germline-derived CDR1 and CDR2 are SGHRS and YFSETQ. The CDR3 DNA reads as TGCGCCAGCAGAGGGGGCGGACAAGAGACCCAGTACTTC. Amino acid sequence: CASRGGGQETQYF. The variable domain in full, completed from reference TRBV5-1 and TRBJ2-5, reads KAGVTQTPRYLIKTRGQQVTLSCSPISGHRSVSWYQQTPGQGLQFLFEYFSETQRNKGNFPGRFSGRQFSNSRSEMNVSTLELGDSALYLCASRGGGQETQYFGPGTRLLVL.

The CDR3 bases are TGTGCCAGCAGCTTGGCGGGCGGGTACGGCTACACCTTC. Protein sequence: CASSLAGGYGYTF. V is TRBV7-9 and J is TRBJ1-2; no firm D call. V dropped 3 bases and J dropped 8 bases, with 13 bases sitting between them. Germline V CDR1 and CDR2: SEHNR, FQNEAQ (reference sequence). The CDR3 has 13 amino acids.

This clone was detected many times. The chain uses TRBV29-1 and TRBJ1-1, with D perhaps TRBD1 (5 bases). V gave up 4 bases and J gave up 1 base, with 13 bases separating them. CDR1 and CDR2 from the germline V gene are SQVTM and ANQGSEA. This CDR3 contains 14 residues. The CDR3 region has the DNA TGCAGCGTTGGGGGCAGGGATAAGAACACTGAAGCTTTCTTT. This sequence encodes CSVGGRDKNTEAFF.

The chain employs TRBV10-3 and TRBJ2-3; D call uncertain. This CDR3 contains 15 residues. Germline V lookup: CDR1 ENHRY, CDR2 SYGVKD. The ends were cut back, 0 bases at V and 0 bases at J, with 7 bases in the middle. CDR3 region: CAISESVTSTDTQYF. CDR3 nucleotides: TGTGCCATCAGTGAGTCGGTTACTAGCACAGATACGCAGTATTTT.

J is TRBJ2-1 and V is TRBV7-8; D gene unclear. The CDR3 is 11 amino acids. The germline V and J ends were trimmed by 2 bases and 7 bases, with 3 bases remaining between them. CDR1 is SGHVS, CDR2 FQNEAQ, per germline. The CDR3 DNA follows: TGTGCCAGCAGCTTACTAAATGAGCAGTTCTTC. This translates into CASSLLNEQFF.

This clone was seen only once. The chain employs TRBV5-1 and TRBJ2-7; the D is unclear. The CDR3 covers 14 residues. Trimming left V 3 bases short and J 0 bases short, with 10 bases between. Looked up from germline, CDR1 is SGHRS and CDR2 is YFSETQ. In DNA, the CDR3 is TGCGCCAGCAGCTCAGCTAGTACCTCCTACGAGCAGTACTTC. This gives the protein CASSSASTSYEQYF.

The chain recombines TRBV6-5 with TRBJ2-7; 7 bases fit TRBD2. V was clipped by 5 bases and J by 2 bases; unmatched bases: 9. The CDR3 sequence is 15 residues long. Germline assignment: CDR1 MNHEY and CDR2 SVGAGI. The DNA of the CDR3 is TGTGCCAGCAGTACGCCTATAGCGGGTGCCTACGAGCAGTACTTC. Translation: CASSTPIAGAYEQYF.

The chain recombines TRBV7-9 with TRBJ2-5; D is possibly TRBD1 (6 bases). V shed 7 bases and J shed 1 base, with 10 bases lying between them. Germline CDR1 SEHNR, CDR2 FQNEAQ (reference sequence). The CDR3 totals 13 residues. The CDR3 DNA reads as TGTGCCAGCATCCAGGACAGCCAAGAGACCCAGTACTTC. Translating it yields CASIQDSQETQYF.

The chain has TRBV28 and TRBJ2-5, with TRBD1 matching 7 bases. The V and J ends lost 5 bases and 2 bases, in that order; junction bases with no gene match: 8. This CDR3 has 15 residues. CDR1 and CDR2 (germline): MDHEN, SYDVKM. The CDR3 loop is CASSASTGEQETQYF. The CDR3 region has the DNA TGTGCCAGCAGTGCCTCAACAGGGGAGCAAGAGACCCAGTACTTC.

This chain joins TRBV29-1 and TRBJ2-7, with TRBD1 as a possible D gene (6 bases). The V gene's germline CDR1 is SQVTM and CDR2 ANQGSEA. The CDR3 is made up of 14 amino acids. Trimming stripped 4 bases from V and 2 bases from J, with 15 bases between. For the CDR3, the DNA is TGCAGCGTTGGAGCGGACAGCATTCCCTACGAGCAGTACTTC. This gives the protein CSVGADSIPYEQYF.

The chain joins TRBV15 to TRBJ1-2, with TRBD1 identical over 10 bases. This CDR3 has 16 amino acids. The germline gives CDR1 LNHNV, CDR2 YYDKDF (reference sequence). V trimming: 1 base; J trimming: 5 bases; junction bases outside the gene matches: 7. The CDR3, as DNA: TGTGCCACCAGCAGAGGACAGGGGGCTCTAGGATATGGCTACACCTTC. Amino acids: CATSRGQGALGYGYTF. The whole variable domain, remainder taken from reference TRBV15 and TRBJ1-2, is DAMVIQNPRYQVTQFGKPVTLSCSQTLNHNVMYWYQQKSSQAPKLLFHYYDKDFNNEADTPDNFQSRRPNTSFCFLDIRSPGLGDTAMYLCATSRGQGALGYGYTFGSGTRLTVV.